Below are 8 T cell receptor beta chains sequenced from a single sample in a study of graft-versus-host responses after intestinal transplantation. Their cognate antigens are unknown. Only in-frame clones appear in the TCRdb table, and some are missing; sequencing was by immunoSEQ multiplex PCR. The repertoire holds under 85,000 clones, roughly 88% seen once, with approximately 1.3% in the top ten. The sample in question was unstimulated CD8+ T cells sorted from spleen or lymph node cells, obtained before intestinal transplant. Every receptor here comes from a human donor who received an intestinal transplant.

The chain links TRBV13 to TRBJ2-7; D not certain. The V end lost 0 bases, the J end lost 6 bases, and 6 bases lay between the germline ends. There are 12 residues in the CDR3. Germline loops: CDR1 PRHDT, CDR2 FYEKMQ (reference sequence). DNA for the CDR3: TGTGCCAGCAGCTTAGGCGGTGCCGAGCAGTACTTC. It yields the protein CASSLGGAEQYF.

This sequence joins TRBV7-9 and TRBJ2-5; D might be TRBD1 (5 bases). The CDR3 runs 15 residues. V was cut by 3 bases and J by 4 bases, with 15 bases left in between. CDR1 SEHNR and CDR2 FQNEAQ come from the germline V gene (reference sequence). CDR3 residues: CASSFDSAPPETQYF. CDR3 DNA sequence: TGTGCCAGCAGCTTCGACAGTGCACCCCCAGAGACCCAGTACTTC.

As for this clone: An end of the junction differs from the germline gene, which may be a read error. The chain carries TRBV4-1 and TRBJ1-2; possible D gene TRBD1, 5 bases. CDR1 MGHRA and CDR2 YSYEKL come from the germline V gene. The CDR3 has 11 amino acids. The CDR3 nucleotides read TGCGCCAGCAGCCAAGATTGGGTACAGGACTTC. Its translation: CASSQDWVQDF.

The genes are TRBV4-1 and TRBJ2-1; 12 nucleotides align to TRBD2. The CDR3 is 18 residues long. Germline V gene data show CDR1 as MGHRA and CDR2 as YSYEKL. V shed 0 bases, J shed 4 bases, and the junction held 7 bases outside the gene matches. CDR3 DNA sequence: TGCGCCAGCAGCCAAGAGACCCTGACTAGCGGGGGTTACAATGAGCAGTTCTTC. Residues: CASSQETLTSGGYNEQFF.

The CDR3 region is CASATRKTDTQYF. In nucleotides, the CDR3 is TGTGCCAGCGCCACTAGGAAAACAGATACGCAGTATTTT. This sequence joins TRBV6-5 and TRBJ2-3; D might be TRBD2 (5 bases). The V end lost 8 bases, the J end lost 3 bases, and 12 bases lay between the germline ends. In germline, CDR1 is MNHEY, CDR2 SVGAGI. The CDR3 runs to 13 residues.

This chain connects TRBV5-8 to TRBJ1-2; 8 nucleotides line up with TRBD1. After removal of 3 bases from V and 5 bases from J, the junction contained 15 bases not matched to a gene. The germline gives CDR1 SGHTS, CDR2 YDEGEE. CDR3 length: 17 residues. The CDR3 DNA is TGTGCCAGCAGCTCGCAACCGGGACAGGACCTCCTATATGGCTACACCTTC. This codes for CASSSQPGQDLLYGYTF.

V usage is TRBV15 and J usage is TRBJ2-3, with D tentatively TRBD2 (5 bases). This CDR3 is built from 16 residues. CDR1 and CDR2 (germline): LNHNV, YYDKDF (reference sequence). V was shortened by 5 bases and J by 0 bases, with 15 bases between the two germline ends. The chain's CDR3 is CATSPPTERSTDTQYF. For the CDR3, the DNA is TGTGCCACCAGCCCCCCTACGGAGCGGAGCACAGATACGCAGTATTTT.

The gene calls are TRBV19 and TRBJ2-1, with TRBD1 matching over 11 bases. J was trimmed by 4 bases and V by 7 bases; bases with no gene match: 6. CDR3 length: 15 amino acids. Germline V CDR1 and CDR2: LNHDA, SQIVND (reference sequence). CDR3 residues: CASTMGQGGYNEQFF. As DNA, the CDR3 is TGTGCCAGTACCATGGGACAGGGGGGGTACAATGAGCAGTTCTTC.